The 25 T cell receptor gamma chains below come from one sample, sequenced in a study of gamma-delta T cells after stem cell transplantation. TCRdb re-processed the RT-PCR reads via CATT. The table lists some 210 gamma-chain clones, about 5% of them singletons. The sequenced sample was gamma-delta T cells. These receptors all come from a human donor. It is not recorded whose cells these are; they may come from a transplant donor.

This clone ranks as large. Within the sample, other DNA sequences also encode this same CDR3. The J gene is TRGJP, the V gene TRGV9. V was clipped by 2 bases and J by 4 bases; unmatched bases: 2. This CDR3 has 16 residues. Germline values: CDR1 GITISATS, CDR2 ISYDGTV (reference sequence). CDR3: CALWEDQELGKKIKVF. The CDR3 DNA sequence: TGTGCCTTGTGGGAGGATCAAGAGTTGGGCAAAAAAATCAAGGTATTT.

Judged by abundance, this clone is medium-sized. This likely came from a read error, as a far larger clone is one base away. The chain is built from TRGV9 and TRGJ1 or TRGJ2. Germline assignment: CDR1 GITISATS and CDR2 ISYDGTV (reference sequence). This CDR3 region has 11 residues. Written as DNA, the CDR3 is TGTGCCTCGTGGGAGCCACGTAAGAAACTCTTT. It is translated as CASWEPRKKLF.

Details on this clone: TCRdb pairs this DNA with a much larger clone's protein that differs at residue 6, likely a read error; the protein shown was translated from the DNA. The CDR3 DNA reads TGTGCCTTGTGGGAGGCGCTGGAGTTGGGCAAAAAAATCAAGGTATTT. Amino acid sequence: CALWEALELGKKIKVF. The rearrangement joins TRGV9 to TRGJP. V was pared by 2 bases and J by 7 bases, with 5 bases of the junction left unmatched. The germline V gene encodes CDR1 GITISATS and CDR2 ISYDGTV (reference sequence). The CDR3 has 16 amino acids.

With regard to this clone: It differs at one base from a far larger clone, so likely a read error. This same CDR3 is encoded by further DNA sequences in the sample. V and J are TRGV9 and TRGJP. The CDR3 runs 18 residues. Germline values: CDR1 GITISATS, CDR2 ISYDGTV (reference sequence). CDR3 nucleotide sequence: TGTGCCCTGTGGGAGGCCAACTATCAAGAGTTGGGCAAAAAAATCAAGGTATTT. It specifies CALWEANYQELGKKIKVF.

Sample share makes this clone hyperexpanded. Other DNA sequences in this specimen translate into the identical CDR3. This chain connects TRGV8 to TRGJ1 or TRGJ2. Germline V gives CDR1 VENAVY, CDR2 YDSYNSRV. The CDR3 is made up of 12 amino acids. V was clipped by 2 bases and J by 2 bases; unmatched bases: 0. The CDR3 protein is CATWDNYYKKLF. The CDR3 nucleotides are TGTGCCACCTGGGATAATTATTATAAGAAACTCTTT.

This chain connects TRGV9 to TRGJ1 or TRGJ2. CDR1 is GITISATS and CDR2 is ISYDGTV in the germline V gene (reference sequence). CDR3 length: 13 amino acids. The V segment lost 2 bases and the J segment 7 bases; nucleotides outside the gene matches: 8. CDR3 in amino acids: CALWEATLYKKLF. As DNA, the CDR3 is TGTGCCTTGTGGGAGGCGACCCTATATAAGAAACTCTTT.

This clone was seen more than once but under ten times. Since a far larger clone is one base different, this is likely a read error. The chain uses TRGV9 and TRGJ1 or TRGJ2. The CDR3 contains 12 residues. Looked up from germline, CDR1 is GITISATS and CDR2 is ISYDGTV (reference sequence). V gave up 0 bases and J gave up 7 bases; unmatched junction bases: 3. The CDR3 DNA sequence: TGTGCCTTGTGGGAGGTGTCGTATAAGAAACTCTTT. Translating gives CALWEVSYKKLF.

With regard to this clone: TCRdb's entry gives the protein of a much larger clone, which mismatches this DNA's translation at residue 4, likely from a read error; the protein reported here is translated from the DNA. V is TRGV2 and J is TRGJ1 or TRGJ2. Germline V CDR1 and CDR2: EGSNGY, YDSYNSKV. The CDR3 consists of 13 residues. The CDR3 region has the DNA TGTGCCACCCGGGACGGGCCTAGTTATAAGAAACTCTTT. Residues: CATRDGPSYKKLF.

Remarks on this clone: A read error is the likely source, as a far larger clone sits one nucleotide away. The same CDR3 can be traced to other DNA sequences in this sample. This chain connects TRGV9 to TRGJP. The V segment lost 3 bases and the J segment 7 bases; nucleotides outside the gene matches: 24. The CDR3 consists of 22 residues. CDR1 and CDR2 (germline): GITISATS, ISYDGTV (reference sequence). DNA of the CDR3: TGTGCCTTGTGGGAGATAGCTTCGCATGTCTCACAGAAGGAGTTGGGCAAAAAAATCAAGGTATTT. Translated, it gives CALWEIASHVSQKELGKKIKVF.

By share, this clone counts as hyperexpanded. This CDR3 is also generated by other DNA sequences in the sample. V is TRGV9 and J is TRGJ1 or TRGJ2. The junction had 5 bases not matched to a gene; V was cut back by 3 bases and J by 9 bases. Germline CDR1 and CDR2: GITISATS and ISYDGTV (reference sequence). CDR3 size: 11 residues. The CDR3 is CALWEPRKKLF. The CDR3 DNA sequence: TGTGCCTTGTGGGAGCCACGTAAGAAACTCTTT.

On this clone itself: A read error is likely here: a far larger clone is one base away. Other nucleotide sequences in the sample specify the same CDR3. The CDR3 nucleotides are TGTGCCTTGTGGGAGGTGCGCAAAGAGTTAGGCAAAAAAATCAAGGTATTT. Protein sequence: CALWEVRKELGKKIKVF. The chain recombines TRGV9 with TRGJP. CDR1 is GITISATS, CDR2 ISYDGTV, per germline (reference sequence). The CDR3 sequence is 17 residues long.

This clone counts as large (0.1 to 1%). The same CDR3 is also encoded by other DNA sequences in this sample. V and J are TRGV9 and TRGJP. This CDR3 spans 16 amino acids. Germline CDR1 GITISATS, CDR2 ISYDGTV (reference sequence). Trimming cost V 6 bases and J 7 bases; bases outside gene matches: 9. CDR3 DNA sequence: TGTGCCTTGTGGTCGAACCAGGAGTTGGGCAAAAAAATCAAGGTATTT. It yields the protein CALWSNQELGKKIKVF.

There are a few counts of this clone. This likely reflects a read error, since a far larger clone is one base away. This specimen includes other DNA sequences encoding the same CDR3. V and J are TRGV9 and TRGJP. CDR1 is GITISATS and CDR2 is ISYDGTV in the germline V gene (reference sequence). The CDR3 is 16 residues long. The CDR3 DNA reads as TGTGCCCTGTGGTCGAACCAGGAGTTGGGCAAAAAAATCAAGGTATTT. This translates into CALWSNQELGKKIKVF.

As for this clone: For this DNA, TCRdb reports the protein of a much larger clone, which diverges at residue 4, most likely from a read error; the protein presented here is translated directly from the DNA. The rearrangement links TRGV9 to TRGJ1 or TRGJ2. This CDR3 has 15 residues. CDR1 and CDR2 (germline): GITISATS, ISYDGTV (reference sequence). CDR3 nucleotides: TGTGCCTTGCGGGAAAACACCTCGAATTATTATAAGAAACTCTTT. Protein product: CALRENTSNYYKKLF.

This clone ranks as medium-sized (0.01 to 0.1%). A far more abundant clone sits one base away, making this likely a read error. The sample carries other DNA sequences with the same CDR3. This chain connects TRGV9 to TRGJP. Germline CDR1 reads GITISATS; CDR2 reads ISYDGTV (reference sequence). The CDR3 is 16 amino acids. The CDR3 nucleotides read TGCGCCTTGTGGGAGGTGCAAGAGTTGGGCAAAAAAATCAAGGTATTT. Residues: CALWEVQELGKKIKVF.

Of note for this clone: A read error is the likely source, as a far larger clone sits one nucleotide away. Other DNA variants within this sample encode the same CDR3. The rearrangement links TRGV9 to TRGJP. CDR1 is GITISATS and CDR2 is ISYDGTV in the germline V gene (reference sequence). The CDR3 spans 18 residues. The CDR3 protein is CALWEVHAGELGKKIKVF. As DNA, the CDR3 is TGTGCCCTGTGGGAGGTGCATGCAGGGGAGTTGGGCAAAAAAATCAAGGTATTT.

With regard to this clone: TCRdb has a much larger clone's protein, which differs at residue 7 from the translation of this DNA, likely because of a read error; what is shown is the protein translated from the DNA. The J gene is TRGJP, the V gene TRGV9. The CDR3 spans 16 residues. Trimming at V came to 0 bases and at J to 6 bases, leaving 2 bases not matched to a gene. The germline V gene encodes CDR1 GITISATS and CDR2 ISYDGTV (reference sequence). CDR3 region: CALWEVIELGKKIKVF. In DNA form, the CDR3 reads TGTGCCTTGTGGGAGGTGATAGAGTTGGGCAAAAAAATCAAGGTATTT.

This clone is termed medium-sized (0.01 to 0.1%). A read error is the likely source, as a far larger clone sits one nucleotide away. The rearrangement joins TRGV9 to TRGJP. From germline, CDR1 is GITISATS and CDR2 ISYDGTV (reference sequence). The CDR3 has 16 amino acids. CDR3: CALWEVQELGKKIEVF. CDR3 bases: TGTGCCTTGTGGGAGGTGCAAGAGTTGGGCAAAAAAATCGAGGTATTT.

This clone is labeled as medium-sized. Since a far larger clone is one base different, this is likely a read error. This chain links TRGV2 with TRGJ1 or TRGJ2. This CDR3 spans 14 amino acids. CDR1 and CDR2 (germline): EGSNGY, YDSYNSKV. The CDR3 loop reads CAAWDGSNYYKKLF. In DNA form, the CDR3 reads TGTGCCGCCTGGGACGGTTCGAATTATTATAAGAAACTCTTT.

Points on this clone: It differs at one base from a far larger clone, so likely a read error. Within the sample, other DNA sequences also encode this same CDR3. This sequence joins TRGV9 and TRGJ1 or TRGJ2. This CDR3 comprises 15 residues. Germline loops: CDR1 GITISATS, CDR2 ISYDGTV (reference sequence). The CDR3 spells CALWEAQGYSYKKLF. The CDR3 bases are TGTGCCTTGTGGGAGGCGCAAGGTTATAGTTATAAGAAACTCTTC.

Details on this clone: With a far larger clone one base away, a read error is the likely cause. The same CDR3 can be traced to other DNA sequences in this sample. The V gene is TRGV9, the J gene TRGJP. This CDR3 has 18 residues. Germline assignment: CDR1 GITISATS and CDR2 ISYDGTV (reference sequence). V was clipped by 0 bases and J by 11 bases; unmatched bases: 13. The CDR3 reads CALWEVHAGELGKKIKVF. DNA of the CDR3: TGTGCCTTGTGGGAGGTGCATGCAGGGGAGCTGGGCAAAAAAATCAAGGTATTT.

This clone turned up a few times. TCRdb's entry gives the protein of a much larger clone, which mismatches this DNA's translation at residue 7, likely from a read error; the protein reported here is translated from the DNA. The CDR3 coding sequence is TGTGCCTTGTGGGAGGCGCGAGGTTATAGTTATAAGAAACTCTTT. Translated: CALWEARGYSYKKLF. This chain joins TRGV9 and TRGJ1 or TRGJ2. Germline assignment: CDR1 GITISATS and CDR2 ISYDGTV (reference sequence). V lost 2 bases, J lost 6 bases, and 13 bases stayed unmatched. The CDR3 is 15 amino acids.

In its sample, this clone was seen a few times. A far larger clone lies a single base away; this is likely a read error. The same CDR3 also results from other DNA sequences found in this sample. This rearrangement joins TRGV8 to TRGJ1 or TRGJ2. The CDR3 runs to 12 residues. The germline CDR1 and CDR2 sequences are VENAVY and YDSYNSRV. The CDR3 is CATWDNYYKKLF. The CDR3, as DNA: TGTGCCACCTGGGATAATTATTATAAGAAACTCTTC.

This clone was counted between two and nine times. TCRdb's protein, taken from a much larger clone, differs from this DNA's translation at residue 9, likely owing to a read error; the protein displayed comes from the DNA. The CDR3 protein is CALWEALQGLGKKIKVF. The CDR3 DNA sequence: TGTGCCTTGTGGGAGGCGCTCCAAGGGTTGGGCAAAAAAATCAAGGTATTT. The chain has TRGV9 and TRGJP. The CDR3 covers 17 residues. CDR1 GITISATS and CDR2 ISYDGTV come from the germline V gene (reference sequence).

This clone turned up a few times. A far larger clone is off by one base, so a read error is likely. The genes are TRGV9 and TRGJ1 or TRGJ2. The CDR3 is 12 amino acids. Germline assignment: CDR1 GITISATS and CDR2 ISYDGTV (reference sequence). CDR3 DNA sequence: TGTGCCTTGTGGGAGGTGCCGTATAGGAAACTCTTT. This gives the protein CALWEVPYRKLF.